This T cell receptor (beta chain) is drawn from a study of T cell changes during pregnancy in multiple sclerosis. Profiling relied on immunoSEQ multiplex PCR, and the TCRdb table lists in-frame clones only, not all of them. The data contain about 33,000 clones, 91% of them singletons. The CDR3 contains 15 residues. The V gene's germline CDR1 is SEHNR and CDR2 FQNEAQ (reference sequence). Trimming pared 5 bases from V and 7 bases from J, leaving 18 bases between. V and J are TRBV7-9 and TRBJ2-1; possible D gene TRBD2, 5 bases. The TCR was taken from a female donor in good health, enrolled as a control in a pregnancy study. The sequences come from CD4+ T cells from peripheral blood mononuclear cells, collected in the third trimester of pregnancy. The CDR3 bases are TGTGCCAGCAGCGCCCAGGTCCCAGGCGGGAATGAGCAGTTCTTC. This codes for CASSAQVPGGNEQFF.